This T cell receptor beta chain was obtained from a study of PD-L1 blockade in urothelial cancer. Study at large: Males with urothelial cancer arising in the bladder constituted most of the roughly 30 patients. Median T cell yield per blood sample was about 140,000 cells.

The time point was: peripheral blood 6 weeks after treatment start. The repertoire was sequenced with immunoSEQ multiplex PCR; TCRdb's copy has only in-frame clones and lacks some. This table holds more than 95,000 clones, about 84% found once. CDR3 length: 12 residues. Trimming removed 9 bases at V and 0 bases at J, with 8 bases between. Germline CDR1 SNHLY, CDR2 FYNNEI. This chain joins TRBV2 and TRBJ1-1, with a weak D call TRBD1 (6 bases). The clonotype comes from a man aged 45-65 years with urothelial cancer. Here the sequenced sample was PBMCs, taken around atezolizumab (anti-PD-L1) treatment. In nucleotides, the CDR3 is TGTGCCAGTAGGACAGTGAACACTGAAGCTTTCTTT. It is translated as CASRTVNTEAFF.